Below, one T cell receptor (beta chain) is given with its context. Antigen: not known. At the time of sampling, donors were nominally healthy, though unrecorded immune exposures were likely. The data stem from a study of cytomegalovirus exposure and HLA in healthy donors. Findings of the study overall: High sensitivity and specificity were reportedly achieved when the classifier diagnosed cytomegalovirus status. Productive rates of about 90% or about 30% were seen for most TCR beta V segments in an earlier analysis. Some TCR beta chains (164 of them) were listed as cytomegalovirus-associated.

13 Jbeta primers and 60 Vbeta primers were used for the PCR. Generated by immunoSEQ multiplex PCR, the TCRdb table keeps only in-frame clones and is missing some. The sample holds about 210,000 clones; around 80% are singletons and the top ten take 5.5% to 7.5%. Germline CDR1 is MNHEY and CDR2 is SMNVEV (reference sequence). The V and J ends lost 3 bases and 7 bases, in that order; junction bases with no gene match: 17. The CDR3 sequence is 17 residues long. V and J are TRBV27 and TRBJ2-7; 8 positions agree with TRBD2. The TCR originated in a man aged 35 to 55 in good health and CMV-seropositive. Input material: PBMCs. Here the CDR3 DNA reads TGTGCCAGCAGTTTGTCCGGGAGGGGGGGCAAGTATTGGGAGCAGTACTTC. Encoded protein: CASSLSGRGGKYWEQYF.